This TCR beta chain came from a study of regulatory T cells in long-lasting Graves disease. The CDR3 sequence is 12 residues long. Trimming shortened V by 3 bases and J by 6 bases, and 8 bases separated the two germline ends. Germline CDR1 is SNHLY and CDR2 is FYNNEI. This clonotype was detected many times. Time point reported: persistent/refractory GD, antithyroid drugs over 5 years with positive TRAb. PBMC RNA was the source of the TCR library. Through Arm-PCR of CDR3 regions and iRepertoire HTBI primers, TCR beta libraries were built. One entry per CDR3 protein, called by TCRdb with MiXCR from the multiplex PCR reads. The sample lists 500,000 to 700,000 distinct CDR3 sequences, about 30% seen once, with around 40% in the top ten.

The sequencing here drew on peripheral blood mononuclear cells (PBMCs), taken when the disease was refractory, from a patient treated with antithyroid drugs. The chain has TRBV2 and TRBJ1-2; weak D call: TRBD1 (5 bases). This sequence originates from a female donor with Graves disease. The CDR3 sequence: CASSDRVDGYTF. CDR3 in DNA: TGTGCCAGCAGTGACAGGGTTGATGGCTACACCTTC.